This T cell receptor beta chain was sequenced during a study of CD8 T cells in Susac syndrome. Random hexamers were used to reverse transcribe an amount of about 0.45 to 1 ug RNA. One entry per CDR3 protein, called by TCRdb with MiXCR from the immunoSEQ multiplex PCR reads. Among a few hundred thousand distinct CDR3 sequences listed, 70% to 90% were seen once. The V and J ends lost 4 bases and 0 bases respectively, with 34 bases between them. Germline V CDR1 and CDR2: SGHAT, FQDESV (reference sequence). This CDR3 is 24 amino acids long. The clonotype comes from a human donor with multiple sclerosis. Sequencing was done on a sample of CD8+ T cells from PBMCs. The gene calls are TRBV11-1 and TRBJ2-6, with D tentatively TRBD1 or TRBD2 (5 bases each). The CDR3 spells CASSSREQIFQADLTSSGANVLTF. CDR3 coding DNA: TGTGCCAGCAGCTCCAGGGAGCAAATCTTCCAAGCGGACCTCACAAGCTCTGGGGCCAACGTCCTGACTTTC.